The 31 T cell receptor beta chains below were found in one sample sequenced in a study of long-term antiretroviral therapy in people with HIV. Running of the v3.0 immunoSEQ assay took place at survey level. Assay: immunoSEQ multiplex PCR; the TCRdb copy retains only in-frame clones and omits some. The table has approximately 18,000 clones, 80% seen once; the top ten hold approximately 4.2%. Sample: unsorted PBMCs, taken 0.1 years before starting antiretroviral therapy. The source of these receptors is a man younger than 30 with HIV.

This chain joins TRBV13 and TRBJ1-6; the D gene is possibly TRBD1 (5 bases). The CDR3 spans 14 residues. V was clipped by 5 bases and J by 7 bases, with 12 bases between them. The germline V gene has CDR1 PRHDT and CDR2 FYEKMQ (reference sequence). This CDR3 is CASSPPGDNSPLHF. The CDR3 DNA follows: TGTGCCAGCAGCCCCCCGGGGGACAATTCACCCCTCCACTTT. The variable domain in full, with the rest retrieved from reference TRBV13 and TRBJ1-6, is AAGVIQSPRHLIKEKRETATLKCYPIPRHDTVYWYQQGPGQDPQFLISFYEKMQSDKGSIPDRFSAQQFSDYHSELNMSSLELGDSALYFCASSPPGDNSPLHFGNGTRLTVT.

The genes are TRBV7-3 and TRBJ1-6, with 8 bases identical to TRBD1. CDR1 is SGHTA, CDR2 FQGTGA, per germline. This CDR3 is 16 amino acids long. V shed 5 bases and J 7 bases; nucleotides not matched to a gene: 10. The DNA for the CDR3 is TGTGCCAGCAGCGTACAGGGGGTGGGATCAAATTCACCCCTCCACTTT. Protein product: CASSVQGVGSNSPLHF.

V is TRBV4-2 and J is TRBJ2-1; 13 bases map to TRBD2. Germline V CDR1 and CDR2: LGHNA, YNFKEQ. This CDR3 is built from 15 residues. Unmatched junction bases numbered 7, after V lost 6 bases and J lost 8 bases. CDR3 nucleotides: TGTGCCAGCAGTCCCGGGACTAGCGGGACCGATGAGCAGTTCTTC. Protein sequence: CASSPGTSGTDEQFF.

V and J are TRBV4-3 and TRBJ2-2; D remains ambiguous. Germline V gene sequence: CDR1 LGHNA, CDR2 YSLEER. With 3 bases removed from V and 1 base from J, the gap between germline ends came to 3 bases. The CDR3 has 13 residues. For the CDR3, the DNA is TGCGCCAGCAGCCAGGAGAACACCGGGGAGCTGTTTTTT. Protein sequence: CASSQENTGELFF.

V is TRBV5-4 and J is TRBJ2-7; D is uncertain. In germline, CDR1 is SGHNT, CDR2 YYREEE (reference sequence). This CDR3 has 14 residues. V lost 4 bases, J lost 6 bases, and 17 bases lay in between. The DNA of the CDR3 is TGTGCCAGCAGCCAACTCACGGGTTACTCCGAGCAGTACTTC. It yields the protein CASSQLTGYSEQYF.

The table lists this clone with a count of one. V gene TRBV7-7 combines with J gene TRBJ2-2, with D possibly matching TRBD1 (6 bases). CDR1 and CDR2 from the germline V gene are SSHAT and FNYEAQ (reference sequence). This CDR3 has 13 residues. V was trimmed by 4 bases and J by 4 bases, leaving 7 bases between them. The CDR3 region is CASSSQGTGELFF. DNA of the CDR3: TGTGCCAGCAGCTCACAGGGCACCGGGGAGCTGTTTTTT.

This sequence joins TRBV19 and TRBJ1-2; 8 bases align to TRBD1. Per germline, CDR1 LNHDA and CDR2 SQIVND (reference sequence). CDR3 length equals 16 residues. V trimming: 5 bases; J trimming: 3 bases; junction bases outside the gene matches: 11. The CDR3 nucleotides read TGTGCCAGTAGTGCGGGACAGGCCTTTTTCCACTATGGCTACACCTTC. It translates to CASSAGQAFFHYGYTF. The full variable domain, in which reference TRBV19 and TRBJ1-2 provide the parts outside the CDR3, is DGGITQSPKYLFRKEGQNVTLSCEQNLNHDAMYWYRQDPGQGLRLIYYSQIVNDFQKGDIAEGYSVSREKKESFPLTVTSAQKNPTAFYLCASSAGQAFFHYGYTFGSGTRLTVV.

The genes are TRBV7-2 and TRBJ1-4; TRBD1 agrees at 10 bases. With 5 bases clipped from V and 5 bases from J, the junction kept 2 bases outside the gene matches. Germline CDR1 SGHTA, CDR2 FQGNSA. The length of the CDR3 is 14 residues. For the CDR3, the DNA is TGTGCCAGCAGCAAGGGACAGGGGAATGAAAAACTGTTTTTT. This codes for CASSKGQGNEKLFF.

The chain employs TRBV5-1 and TRBJ2-7; D is unclear. Germline V CDR1 and CDR2: SGHRS, YFSETQ. The CDR3 extends over 14 amino acids. V lost 4 bases, J lost 5 bases, and 16 bases lay in between. The CDR3 sequence is CASSLDGRKDEQYF. The DNA for the CDR3 is TGCGCCAGCAGCCTGGACGGAAGAAAGGACGAGCAGTACTTC.

The V gene is TRBV7-8, the J gene TRBJ1-1; tentatively, D is TRBD1 (6 bases). V gave up 5 bases and J gave up 7 bases, with 14 bases separating them. The CDR3 length is 13 residues. CDR1 is SGHVS, CDR2 FQNEAQ, per germline. DNA for the CDR3: TGTGCCAGCAGCGGGGGGCTTTTGGGTGAAGCTTTCTTT. Translated: CASSGGLLGEAFF.

The CDR3 here is CASRAVPGQGAFF. The CDR3 coding sequence is TGTGCCAGCAGGGCTGTACCGGGACAGGGGGCTTTCTTT. The chain has TRBV28 and TRBJ1-1; 10 positions agree with TRBD1. This CDR3 contains 13 residues. Germline CDR1 is MDHEN and CDR2 is SYDVKM. The V and J ends lost 6 bases and 11 bases, in that order; junction bases with no gene match: 9. Full variable domain (remainder filled in from reference TRBV28 and TRBJ1-1): DVKVTQSSRYLVKRTGEKVFLECVQDMDHENMFWYRQDPGLGLRLIYFSYDVKMKEKGDIPEGYSVSREKKERFSLILESASTNQTSMYLCASRAVPGQGAFFGQGTRLTVV.

A few counts support this clone. The J gene is TRBJ1-1, the V gene TRBV10-3; D is unresolved. The CDR3 is 15 amino acids. Germline CDR1 is ENHRY and CDR2 is SYGVKD. Trimming removed 3 bases at V and 1 base at J, with 12 bases between. The CDR3 region is CAISELRPQNTEAFF. The CDR3 DNA is TGTGCCATCAGTGAACTTCGGCCCCAGAACACTGAAGCTTTCTTT.

The chain is built from TRBV11-1 and TRBJ2-1; a weak D match, TRBD2 (5 bases). The length of the CDR3 is 15 residues. Germline V gene lookup returns CDR1 SGHAT and CDR2 FQDESV (reference sequence). V gave up 5 bases and J gave up 2 bases, with 13 bases separating them. For the CDR3, the DNA is TGTGCCAGCAGCGTCAAAATGCGGGCCTACAATGAGCAGTTCTTC. This codes for CASSVKMRAYNEQFF.

The chain couples TRBV10-3 to TRBJ2-3; D is unclear. CDR1 is ENHRY, CDR2 SYGVKD, per germline. The ends were cut back, 2 bases at V and 4 bases at J, with 4 bases in the middle. The CDR3 has 12 amino acids. CDR3 coding DNA: TGTGCCATCAGTGAGGACCCAGATACGCAGTATTTT. It yields the protein CAISEDPDTQYF.

The chain couples TRBV7-2 to TRBJ2-2, with 10 bases aligning to TRBD1. Germline-derived CDR1 and CDR2 are SGHTA and FQGNSA. This CDR3 is built from 15 residues. The J segment lost 6 bases and the V segment lost 5 bases, leaving 6 bases of the junction unmatched. CDR3 bases: TGTGCCAGCAGCCGACAGGGGGCGATGGCCGGGGAGCTGTTTTTT. This sequence encodes CASSRQGAMAGELFF. Supplemented by reference TRBV7-2 and TRBJ2-2, the full variable domain reads GAGVSQSPSNKVTEKGKDVELRCDPISGHTALYWYRQSLGQGLEFLIYFQGNSAPDKSGLPSDRFSAERTGGSVSTLTIQRTQQEDSAVYLCASSRQGAMAGELFFGEGSRLTVL.

The chain couples TRBV27 to TRBJ1-2; D is unclear. Germline V gene data show CDR1 as MNHEY and CDR2 as SMNVEV (reference sequence). This CDR3 is 13 amino acids long. Trimming removed 3 bases from V and 2 bases from J, with 7 bases in between. Here the CDR3 reads CASSFVGNYGYTF. The CDR3 coding sequence is TGTGCCAGCAGTTTTGTGGGGAACTATGGCTACACCTTC.

This rearrangement joins TRBV2 to TRBJ1-5; no clear D. The V end was cut by 5 bases, the J end by 0 bases, with 14 bases between. The CDR3 consists of 16 residues. Germline loops: CDR1 SNHLY, CDR2 FYNNEI. CDR3 amino acids: CASSTLSGSSNQPQHF. CDR3 coding DNA: TGTGCCAGCAGTACCTTATCTGGGAGTAGCAATCAGCCCCAGCATTTT.

V gene TRBV19 combines with J gene TRBJ1-5; D uncertain. The length of the CDR3 is 14 residues. CDR1 and CDR2 (germline): LNHDA, SQIVND (reference sequence). V lost 3 bases and J lost 4, with 10 bases in between. The CDR3 protein is CASSIGLMNQPQHF. CDR3 sequence (DNA): TGTGCCAGTAGTATCGGACTGATGAATCAGCCCCAGCATTTT.

CDR3 coding DNA: TGTGCCAGCAGCAGAACACCCCCTCCCCTCGGGGATACGCAGTATTTT. This codes for CASSRTPPPLGDTQYF. The genes are TRBV21-1 and TRBJ2-3; TRBD2, the table's D call, lacks a check against the DNA. TRBV21-1 is noted as a pseudogene. CDR3 length: 16 residues.

The chain joins TRBV5-1 to TRBJ2-7; 8 bases fit TRBD1. This CDR3 contains 16 residues. Germline V lookup: CDR1 SGHRS, CDR2 YFSETQ. J gave up 6 bases and V 3 bases, and 14 bases lay outside the gene matches. The CDR3 DNA reads as TGCGCCAGCAGCTCGGATCCCGGGACAGGTAGGAGCGAGCAGTACTTC. It yields the protein CASSSDPGTGRSEQYF.

The chain couples TRBV5-1 to TRBJ1-4, with 8 bases matching TRBD1. The CDR3 spans 16 residues. J lost 7 bases, V lost 3 bases, and 11 bases had no gene match. The germline gives CDR1 SGHRS, CDR2 YFSETQ. The CDR3 region has the DNA TGCGCCAGCAGCTCTTACGAAGACAGGGGCTCTGAAAAACTGTTTTTT. It codes for CASSSYEDRGSEKLFF. Variable domain in full (rest from reference TRBV5-1 and TRBJ1-4): KAGVTQTPRYLIKTRGQQVTLSCSPISGHRSVSWYQQTPGQGLQFLFEYFSETQRNKGNFPGRFSGRQFSNSRSEMNVSTLELGDSALYLCASSSYEDRGSEKLFFGSGTQLSVL.

The rearrangement uses TRBV10-3 and TRBJ2-1, with D possibly TRBD1 on 6 matching bases. Trimming removed 2 bases at V and 5 bases at J, with 16 bases between. Germline CDR1 and CDR2: ENHRY and SYGVKD. This CDR3 contains 16 residues. CDR3 sequence: CAISEPGQGADNEQFF. CDR3 coding DNA: TGTGCCATCAGTGAGCCGGGACAAGGGGCAGACAATGAGCAGTTCTTC.

This rearrangement joins TRBV7-9 to TRBJ1-6, with a possible D match to TRBD1 (5 bases). The CDR3 totals 17 residues. Trimming shortened V by 2 bases and J by 5 bases, and 16 bases separated the two germline ends. The germline V gene has CDR1 SEHNR and CDR2 FQNEAQ (reference sequence). This chain's CDR3 is CASSLPGRVTNNSPLHF. The CDR3 nucleotides read TGTGCCAGCAGCTTACCGGGACGGGTAACAAATAATTCACCCCTCCACTTT.

V gene TRBV29-1 combines with J gene TRBJ1-2; 9 bases map to TRBD1. Unmatched junction bases numbered 6, after V lost 0 bases and J lost 4 bases. Germline CDR1 is SQVTM and CDR2 is ANQGSEA. The CDR3 is 15 amino acids. This CDR3 reads CSVEEVDRGAYGYTF. For the CDR3, the DNA is TGCAGCGTTGAAGAGGTGGACAGGGGAGCCTATGGCTACACCTTC.

The rearrangement links TRBV6-5 to TRBJ2-7; TRBD2 is a possible D gene (5 bases). Germline lookup yields CDR1 MNHEY and CDR2 SVGAGI. The V gene lost 5 bases and the J gene lost 0 bases, with 8 bases spanning the gap. This CDR3 comprises 13 residues. CDR3 loop: CASSLGSSYEQYF. CDR3 in DNA: TGTGCCAGCAGTCTAGGGAGCTCCTACGAGCAGTACTTC.

The CDR3 DNA reads as TGTGCCAGCAGTCGACACCAGATCTCTGGAAACACCATATATTTT. It yields the protein CASSRHQISGNTIYF. This chain connects TRBV28 to TRBJ1-3; D remains unclear. Trimming removed 5 bases from V and 0 bases from J, with 11 bases in between. Germline loops: CDR1 MDHEN, CDR2 SYDVKM. This CDR3 comprises 15 residues.

The rearrangement links TRBV7-6 to TRBJ2-3; D unresolved. CDR1 is SGHVS and CDR2 is FNYEAQ in the germline V gene. CDR3 length: 13 residues. V lost 5 bases to trimming and J lost 4 bases, with 10 bases between them. CDR3 in amino acids: CASSPYRADTQYF. The CDR3 DNA sequence: TGTGCCAGCAGCCCCTACCGTGCAGATACGCAGTATTTT.

J is TRBJ2-1 and V is TRBV29-1, with D tentatively TRBD2 (5 bases). The CDR3 sequence is 15 residues long. V lost 2 bases, J lost 0 bases, and 11 bases lay in between. CDR1 and CDR2 from the germline V gene are SQVTM and ANQGSEA. The CDR3 DNA sequence: TGCAGCGTTGAAATCTGGGAGAGCTCCTACAATGAGCAGTTCTTC. Protein: CSVEIWESSYNEQFF.

This chain connects TRBV4-3 to TRBJ1-2, with TRBD1 matching over 7 bases. The ends lost 0 bases at V and 8 bases at J; junction bases unmatched: 6. Germline lookup yields CDR1 LGHNA and CDR2 YSLEER. The CDR3 runs to 14 residues. CDR3 residues: CASSQERTGSGYTF. DNA of the CDR3: TGCGCCAGCAGCCAAGAGCGGACAGGATCCGGCTACACCTTC.

J is TRBJ2-1 and V is TRBV6-6, with TRBD2 matching 8 bases. Germline values: CDR1 MNHNY, CDR2 SVGAGI (reference sequence). Losses at the gene ends were 5 bases for V and 14 bases for J; bases not matched to a gene: 8. This CDR3 is 12 amino acids long. CDR3 DNA sequence: TGTGCCAGCAGTCCCTCGGGACTAGGAGAGTTCTTC. The encoded protein is CASSPSGLGEFF.

This clone was found a few times. The rearrangement joins TRBV18 to TRBJ1-6; D call uncertain. CDR3 length: 12 amino acids. Trimming removed 3 bases from V and 9 bases from J, with 6 bases in between. CDR1 is KGHSH, CDR2 LQKENI, per germline. Here the CDR3 reads CASSPVGSPLHF. The CDR3 DNA sequence: TGTGCCAGCTCACCGGTTGGTTCACCCCTCCACTTT.